Below are 32 T cell receptor beta chains sequenced from a single sample in a study of blood T cell repertoires in COVID-19. Clones were sequenced by immunoSEQ multiplex PCR, and TCRdb holds only the in-frame ones, with some missing. The sample gives 200,000 to 250,000 clones, approximately 91% of which show up once; more than 0.8% is in the top ten. Sequencing was carried out using peripheral blood. The origin of the receptors is a man aged 25 to 40 with COVID-19, enrolled during active disease.

The gene calls are TRBV5-6 and TRBJ2-5; D might be TRBD2 (6 bases). Germline V gene sequence: CDR1 SGHDT, CDR2 YYEEEE. The CDR3 has 15 amino acids. The V and J ends lost 2 bases and 4 bases respectively, with 15 bases between them. The CDR3 spells CASSFWLGGAETQYF. In DNA form, the CDR3 reads TGTGCCAGCAGCTTTTGGCTAGGCGGGGCAGAGACCCAGTACTTC.

This clone was counted a single time. The rearrangement joins TRBV10-3 to TRBJ2-6, with D maybe TRBD1 (6 bases). CDR3 size: 19 residues. Germline CDR1 and CDR2: ENHRY and SYGVKD. The V end lost 2 bases, the J end lost 0 bases, and 17 bases lay between the germline ends. The CDR3: CAISEPKDSDSSGANVLTF. Here the CDR3 DNA reads TGTGCCATCAGTGAGCCCAAGGACAGCGATTCCTCTGGGGCCAACGTCCTGACTTTC.

The J gene is TRBJ2-1, the V gene TRBV3-1 (or the pseudogene TRBV3-2); possible D gene TRBD2, 6 bases. The CDR3 runs to 17 residues. CDR1 LGHDT and CDR2 YNNKEL come from the germline V gene (reference sequence). V was pared by 6 bases and J by 5 bases, with 23 bases between. This CDR3 is CASSPEISGTGNNEQFF. CDR3 nucleotides: TGTGCCAGCAGTCCTGAGATATCCGGGACTGGAAACAATGAGCAGTTCTTC.

The chain combines TRBV5-4 with TRBJ2-7, with D tentatively TRBD1 (5 bases). V lost 3 bases to trimming and J lost 5 bases, with 15 bases between them. CDR1 and CDR2 (germline): SGHNT, YYREEE (reference sequence). The CDR3 loop spans 14 amino acids. Here the CDR3 reads CASSSAGNVDEQYF. DNA of the CDR3: TGTGCCAGCAGCTCCGCAGGGAATGTCGACGAGCAGTACTTC. The complete variable domain, with remaining parts taken from reference TRBV5-4 and TRBJ2-7, reads ETGVTQSPTHLIKTRGQQVTLRCSSQSGHNTVSWYQQALGQGPQFIFQYYREEENGRGNFPPRFSGLQFPNYSSELNVNALELDDSALYLCASSSAGNVDEQYFGPGTRLTVT.

The chain carries TRBV30 and TRBJ1-1; 7 nucleotides agree with TRBD1. The germline CDR1 and CDR2 sequences are GTSNPN and SVGIG (reference sequence). The CDR3 spans 15 residues. Trimming removed 2 bases from V and 1 base from J; junction bases left unmatched: 7. CDR3 in DNA: TGTGCCTGGAGTCTCTTGGGGGACAGGAACACTGAAGCTTTCTTT. It specifies CAWSLLGDRNTEAFF. Using reference TRBV30 and TRBJ1-1 for the parts outside the CDR3, the full variable domain is SQTIHQWPATLVQPVGSPLSLECTVEGTSNPNLYWYRQAAGRGLQLLFYSVGIGQISSEVPQNLSASRPQDRQFILSSKKLLLSDSGFYLCAWSLLGDRNTEAFFGQGTRLTVV.

This chain joins TRBV28 and TRBJ1-2, with 12 bases identical to TRBD1. Trimming took 3 bases from V and 4 from J; bases not matched to a gene: 3. Germline V lookup: CDR1 MDHEN, CDR2 SYDVKM. The CDR3 covers 15 residues. The CDR3 here is CASSFGTGGGYGYTF. CDR3 nucleotides: TGTGCCAGCAGTTTTGGGACAGGGGGCGGCTATGGCTACACCTTC.

V gene TRBV7-9 combines with J gene TRBJ1-2; 9 bases are a match to TRBD1. Germline V gene data show CDR1 as SEHNR and CDR2 as FQNEAQ (reference sequence). The CDR3 has 14 amino acids. V trimming: 2 bases; J trimming: 4 bases; junction bases outside the gene matches: 2. CDR3 nucleotides: TGTGCCAGCAGCTTATTACAGGGGGCCTATGGCTACACCTTC. This translates into CASSLLQGAYGYTF.

This clone was detected a few times. The chain links TRBV7-9 to TRBJ1-4, with D uncertain. The CDR3 is 11 residues long. V lost 1 base to trimming and J lost 13 bases, with 7 bases between them. CDR1 SEHNR and CDR2 FQNEAQ come from the germline V gene (reference sequence). CDR3 region: CASSLERTLFF. The CDR3 nucleotides read TGTGCCAGCAGCTTAGAGCGGACACTGTTTTTT.

The J gene is TRBJ1-4, the V gene TRBV7-9, with D perhaps matching TRBD1 (5 bases). Trimming removed 3 bases from V and 6 bases from J, with 8 bases in between. The CDR3 covers 13 residues. Germline V CDR1 and CDR2: SEHNR, FQNEAQ (reference sequence). The CDR3 nucleotides are TGTGCCAGCAGCTTCAGGGTTGATGAAAAACTGTTTTTT. Translated, it gives CASSFRVDEKLFF.

The chain has TRBV9 and TRBJ1-1, with no clear D. Germline V lookup: CDR1 SGDLS, CDR2 YYNGEE. The CDR3 runs to 14 residues. V was trimmed by 2 bases and J by 0 bases, leaving 8 bases between them. Here the CDR3 reads CASSVGSMNTEAFF. The CDR3, as DNA: TGTGCCAGCAGCGTTGGGAGTATGAACACTGAAGCTTTCTTT.

The V gene is TRBV6-6, the J gene TRBJ2-7; 7 nucleotides align to TRBD1. Germline loops: CDR1 MNHNY, CDR2 SVGAGI (reference sequence). J was trimmed by 5 bases and V by 5 bases; bases with no gene match: 6. The CDR3 totals 13 residues. The CDR3 reads CASSQQGSHEQYF. The CDR3 DNA is TGTGCCAGCAGTCAACAGGGGTCCCACGAGCAGTACTTC.

The chain has TRBV6-5 and TRBJ2-7, with 7 bases lining up with TRBD1. Losses at the gene ends were 4 bases for V and 2 bases for J; bases not matched to a gene: 5. The CDR3 loop spans 14 amino acids. The germline V gene has CDR1 MNHEY and CDR2 SVGAGI. CDR3 loop: CASSLTGDPYEQYF. The CDR3 bases are TGTGCCAGCAGTTTAACAGGGGACCCCTACGAGCAGTACTTC.

The rearrangement uses TRBV5-1 and TRBJ2-3; 11 bases align to TRBD1. The germline CDR1 and CDR2 sequences are SGHRS and YFSETQ. The CDR3 loop spans 16 amino acids. After removal of 4 bases from V and 6 bases from J, the junction contained 10 bases not matched to a gene. This CDR3 reads CASSLFGQGAGDTQYF. The CDR3 DNA is TGCGCCAGCAGCCTATTTGGACAGGGGGCGGGTGATACGCAGTATTTT.

V gene TRBV10-3 combines with J gene TRBJ1-1; perhaps TRBD1 as D (6 bases). The V and J ends lost 6 bases and 1 base respectively, with 12 bases between them. Germline values: CDR1 ENHRY, CDR2 SYGVKD. This CDR3 spans 14 amino acids. The CDR3 loop is CAIREGGENTEAFF. For the CDR3, the DNA is TGTGCCATCAGGGAGGGGGGGGAGAACACTGAAGCTTTCTTT.

The chain recombines TRBV2 with TRBJ1-2; 9 bases agree with TRBD1. V gave up 9 bases and J gave up 4 bases; unmatched junction bases: 9. CDR1 and CDR2 from the germline V gene are SNHLY and FYNNEI. This CDR3 comprises 14 residues. CDR3 bases: TGTGCCAGTCTCCCGGGACAGGGTACCTATGGCTACACCTTC. Its translation: CASLPGQGTYGYTF.

This clone was recorded a few times. The chain is built from TRBV5-4 and TRBJ2-2; TRBD1 might be the D (5 bases). The CDR3 covers 16 residues. Germline CDR1 reads SGHNT; CDR2 reads YYREEE (reference sequence). Trimming stripped 4 bases from V and 1 base from J, with 14 bases between. In DNA form, the CDR3 reads TGTGCCAGCAGCGACGACCCTGGACAGAACACCGGGGAGCTGTTTTTT. Translating it yields CASSDDPGQNTGELFF.

This rearrangement joins TRBV2 to TRBJ1-2, with D possibly TRBD1 on 5 matching bases. The CDR3 contains 17 residues. V was clipped by 1 base and J by 3 bases, with 18 bases between them. The germline CDR1 and CDR2 sequences are SNHLY and FYNNEI. CDR3 coding DNA: TGTGCCAGCAGTGAAGTCGCAGGGACGGGGGGAGACTATGGCTACACCTTC. Residues: CASSEVAGTGGDYGYTF.

The chain couples TRBV3-1 (or the pseudogene TRBV3-2) to TRBJ2-1; D might be TRBD1 (6 bases). CDR3 length: 14 residues. Trimming pared 1 base from V and 9 bases from J, leaving 13 bases between. Germline CDR1 and CDR2: LGHDT and YNNKEL (reference sequence). CDR3 region: CASSQGWTEGEQFF. CDR3 coding DNA: TGTGCCAGCAGCCAAGGCTGGACAGAGGGTGAGCAGTTCTTC.

The chain has TRBV18 and TRBJ1-3; D is unresolved. The CDR3 totals 17 residues. The V end was cut by 1 base, the J end by 2 bases, with 15 bases between. Per the germline V gene, CDR1 is KGHSH and CDR2 is LQKENI. The CDR3: CASSPLSLPQAGNTIYF. The CDR3 DNA reads as TGTGCCAGCTCACCACTGAGTCTCCCTCAGGCTGGAAACACCATATATTTT.

The genes are TRBV29-1 and TRBJ1-1; maybe TRBD1 (6 bases). The germline V gene encodes CDR1 SQVTM and CDR2 ANQGSEA. This CDR3 spans 12 amino acids. V was pared by 7 bases and J by 0 bases, with 9 bases between. The CDR3 region is CSGGHMNTEAFF. The DNA of the CDR3 is TGCAGCGGGGGACACATGAACACTGAAGCTTTCTTT. The full variable domain, completed using reference TRBV29-1 and TRBJ1-1, is SAVISQKPSRDICQRGTSLTIQCQVDSQVTMMFWYRQQPGQSLTLIATANQGSEATYESGFVIDKFPISRPNLTFSTLTVSNMSPEDSSIYLCSGGHMNTEAFFGQGTRLTVV.

The rearrangement links TRBV4-1 to TRBJ1-2, with D perhaps matching TRBD1 (6 bases). CDR1 is MGHRA, CDR2 YSYEKL, per germline. The germline V and J ends were trimmed by 4 bases and 6 bases, with 30 bases remaining between them. This CDR3 contains 19 residues. CDR3 bases: TGCGCCAGCAGCCGCCGATGGCGGGGGCAGCTCACCCCGGAGAATGGCTACACCTTC. Amino acids: CASSRRWRGQLTPENGYTF.

The rearrangement uses TRBV5-5 and TRBJ1-1, with TRBD1 as a possible D gene (6 bases). Germline V gene data show CDR1 as SGHKS and CDR2 as YYEKEE (reference sequence). CDR3 length: 15 residues. Trimming removed 0 bases from V and 4 bases from J, with 13 bases in between. Here the CDR3 DNA reads TGTGCCAGCAGCTTGGTGGGGGCTTCTGCCACTGAAGCTTTCTTT. Protein: CASSLVGASATEAFF. Full variable domain (remainder filled in from reference TRBV5-5 and TRBJ1-1): DAGVTQSPTHLIKTRGQQVTLRCSPISGHKSVSWYQQVLGQGPQFIFQYYEKEERGRGNFPDRFSARQFPNYSSELNVNALLLGDSALYLCASSLVGASATEAFFGQGTRLTVV.

The chain links TRBV12-3 or TRBV12-4 to TRBJ2-3; 8 bases match TRBD2. V was pared by 9 bases and J by 5 bases, with 7 bases of the junction left unmatched. The CDR3 runs to 13 residues. The CDR3 sequence is CASRGGSGDTQYF. The CDR3 region has the DNA TGTGCCAGTCGGGGGGGCAGTGGAGATACGCAGTATTTT.

The V call is TRBV9, the J call TRBJ1-1; 9 bases line up with TRBD1. The CDR3 totals 17 residues. Looked up from germline, CDR1 is SGDLS and CDR2 is YYNGEE. V gave up 4 bases and J gave up 5 bases; unmatched junction bases: 15. This CDR3 is CASSSGQGNGVETEAFF. The CDR3 DNA reads TGTGCCAGCAGCTCGGGACAGGGAAATGGTGTTGAGACTGAAGCTTTCTTT.

The gene calls are TRBV19 and TRBJ2-5, with D perhaps TRBD1 (6 bases). V was clipped by 6 bases and J by 4 bases, with 18 bases between them. Germline lookup yields CDR1 LNHDA and CDR2 SQIVND (reference sequence). The CDR3 has 15 amino acids. The CDR3 spells CASSLRDTLGETQYF. CDR3 coding DNA: TGTGCCAGTAGCCTCCGGGACACCCTGGGAGAGACCCAGTACTTC.

This clone turned up a few times. The chain uses TRBV5-1 and TRBJ2-1; TRBD2 agrees at 11 bases. CDR1 is SGHRS and CDR2 is YFSETQ in the germline V gene. The V segment lost 4 bases and the J segment 5 bases; nucleotides outside the gene matches: 8. This CDR3 has 16 amino acids. CDR3 in DNA: TGCGCCAGCAGCATAAATAGCGGGGGGGCGAACAATGAGCAGTTCTTC. Its protein product is CASSINSGGANNEQFF.

This clone was recorded only once. This chain connects TRBV29-1 to TRBJ1-1; 8 nucleotides match TRBD1. V gave up 1 base and J gave up 1 base; unmatched junction bases: 5. Germline CDR1 SQVTM, CDR2 ANQGSEA. This CDR3 has 15 amino acids. The CDR3 spells CSVEARQGSNTEAFF. DNA for the CDR3: TGCAGCGTTGAAGCCCGACAGGGGTCGAACACTGAAGCTTTCTTT.

The chain combines TRBV19 with TRBJ1-5; no reliable D call. Germline lookup yields CDR1 LNHDA and CDR2 SQIVND (reference sequence). The CDR3 spans 15 residues. The ends were cut back, 7 bases at V and 4 bases at J, with 17 bases in the middle. The CDR3 DNA sequence: TGTGCCAGTACCTCGTTACCCCTTCTAAATCAGCCCCAGCATTTT. As protein: CASTSLPLLNQPQHF.

The rearrangement uses TRBV6-5 and TRBJ1-6; no clear D. The CDR3 spans 14 residues. Germline loops: CDR1 MNHEY, CDR2 SVGAGI. Trimming pared 0 bases from V and 7 bases from J, leaving 7 bases between. The CDR3 here is CASSYSNANSPLHF. DNA of the CDR3: TGTGCCAGCAGTTACTCGAATGCGAATTCACCCCTCCACTTT.

The chain links TRBV5-1 to TRBJ2-1; D unclear. This CDR3 is 13 amino acids long. V dropped 4 bases and J dropped 7 bases, with 12 bases sitting between them. The V gene's germline CDR1 is SGHRS and CDR2 YFSETQ. DNA of the CDR3: TGCGCCAGCAGCAGATCCGCGGCAAATGAGCAGTTCTTC. It specifies CASSRSAANEQFF.

The rearrangement links TRBV5-1 to TRBJ2-3, with D perhaps TRBD2 (6 bases). The CDR3 is made up of 18 amino acids. Germline CDR1 and CDR2: SGHRS and YFSETQ. With 0 bases removed from V and 1 base from J, the gap between germline ends came to 18 bases. The DNA for the CDR3 is TGCGCCAGCAGCTTGGCCCCCGGTATGACTAGTCGCACAGATACGCAGTATTTT. It specifies CASSLAPGMTSRTDTQYF.

V usage is TRBV19 and J usage is TRBJ1-4; D not certain. The CDR3 is 14 residues long. Trimming left V 7 bases short and J 5 bases short, with 14 bases between. The germline gives CDR1 LNHDA, CDR2 SQIVND (reference sequence). The CDR3 loop reads CASTSRPGNEKLFF. The CDR3 DNA sequence: TGTGCCAGTACTTCCCGACCGGGGAATGAAAAACTGTTTTTT.